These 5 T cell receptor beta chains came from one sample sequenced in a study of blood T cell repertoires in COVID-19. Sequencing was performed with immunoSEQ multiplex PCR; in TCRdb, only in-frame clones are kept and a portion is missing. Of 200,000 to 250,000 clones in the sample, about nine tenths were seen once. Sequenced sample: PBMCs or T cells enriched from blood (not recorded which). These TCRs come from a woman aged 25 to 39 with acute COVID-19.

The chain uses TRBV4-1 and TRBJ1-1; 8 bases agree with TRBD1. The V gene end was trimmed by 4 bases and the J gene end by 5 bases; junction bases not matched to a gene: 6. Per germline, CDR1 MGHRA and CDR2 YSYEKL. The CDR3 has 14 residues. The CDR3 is CASSLRTGRTEAFF. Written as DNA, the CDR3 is TGCGCCAGCAGCCTCAGGACAGGGCGGACTGAAGCTTTCTTT.

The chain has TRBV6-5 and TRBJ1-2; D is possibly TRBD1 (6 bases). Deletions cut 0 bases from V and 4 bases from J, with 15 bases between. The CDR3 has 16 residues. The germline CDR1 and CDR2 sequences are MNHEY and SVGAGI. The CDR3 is CASSYSRWDTSYGYTF. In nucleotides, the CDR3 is TGTGCCAGCAGTTACTCGAGGTGGGACACCTCCTATGGCTACACCTTC.

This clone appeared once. The CDR3 sequence: CASGLTSRGDPDTQYF. CDR3 DNA sequence: TGTGCTAGTGGTTTGACCAGCCGGGGAGACCCAGATACGCAGTATTTT. The chain recombines TRBV12-5 with TRBJ2-3; D is perhaps TRBD2 (5 bases). This CDR3 is built from 16 residues. V lost 2 bases and J lost 4, with 16 bases in between. Looked up from germline, CDR1 is LGHNT and CDR2 is FRNRAP. Variable domain in full (rest from reference TRBV12-5 and TRBJ2-3): DARVTQTPRHKVTEMGQEVTMRCQPILGHNTVFWYRQTMMQGLELLAYFRNRAPLDDSGMPKDRFSAEMPDATLATLKIQPSEPRDSAVYFCASGLTSRGDPDTQYFGPGTRLTVL.

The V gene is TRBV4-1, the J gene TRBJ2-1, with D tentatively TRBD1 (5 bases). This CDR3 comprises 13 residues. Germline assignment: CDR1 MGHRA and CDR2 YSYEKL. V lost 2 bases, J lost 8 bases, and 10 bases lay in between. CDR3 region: CASSQLTGDEQFF. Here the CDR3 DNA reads TGCGCCAGCAGCCAACTAACAGGTGATGAGCAGTTCTTC.

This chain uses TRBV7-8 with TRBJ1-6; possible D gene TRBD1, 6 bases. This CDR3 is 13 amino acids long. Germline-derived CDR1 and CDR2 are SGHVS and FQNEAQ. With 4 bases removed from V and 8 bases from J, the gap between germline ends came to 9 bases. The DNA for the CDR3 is TGTGCCAGCAGCTCGGCAGGGGATTCACCCCTCCACTTT. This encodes CASSSAGDSPLHF. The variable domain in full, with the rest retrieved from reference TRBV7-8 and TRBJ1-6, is GAGVSQSPRYKVAKRGQDVALRCDPISGHVSLFWYQQALGQGPEFLTYFQNEAQLDKSGLPSDRFFAERPEGSVSTLKIQRTQQEDSAVYLCASSSAGDSPLHFGNGTRLTVT.